This TCR beta chain originates from a study of shared clonotypes between healthy human individuals (TCRdb year 2020). With regard to the full study: The cohort comprised a couple of women and a few men aged 18 to 49 years. The study deeply sequenced blood TCR repertoires of about 5 healthy adults to estimate repertoire size and the extent of clonotype sharing between individuals. Different laboratories and diverse techniques were used to prepare libraries and sequence TCR repertoires, to increase sequencing depth and limit assay-specific biases. Each donor's leukapheresis produced roughly between about 0.8 and 10 billion PBMCs. On the study overall, not on this receptor specifically: Sampling was restricted to blood, and TCR repertoires in tissues likely differ from the TCR repertoires found in blood. Pairwise subsampling indicated that sequencing depth was expected to affect the degree of clonotype sharing among donors. Because the study included a small number of donors, the genetic and exposure-history diversity represented was limited.

Healthy HIV-negative adults with no recently reported acute infections or vaccinations were included as donors. Every donor was a Caucasian adult residing in Nashville, Tennessee, USA. For unsorted samples, tens of millions of PBMCs were counted and genomic DNA was extracted with the QIAamp DNA Blood Mini kit. Blood was obtained by leukapheresis, after which PBMCs were separated by Ficoll-Histopaque density gradient centrifugation and cryopreserved in liquid nitrogen vapor phase. Using the deep immunoSEQ assay, TCR CDR3 regions were amplified from genomic DNA by multiplex PCR. For each cell subset, the extracted genomic DNA was distributed evenly across all wells of several immunoSEQ 96-well plates, and each plate served as one replicate. For unsorted PBMC, approximately 300 ng of genomic DNA, equivalent to approximately 30,000 T cell genomes, went into each replicate PCR. Ten immunoSEQ deep assay plates were used to sequence unsorted PBMC genomic DNA. Purified libraries were quantified with a Qubit 3.0 fluorometer, sized on a Bioanalyzer 2100, and re-quantified with the KAPA Library Quantification kit. Every immunoSEQ 96-well plate was sequenced on a separate single-read 150-cycle Illumina NextSeq 550 flow cell. Regarding the original processing steps: Because only junctional sequences without quality scores were contained in the immunoSEQ output, filtering matching that applied to full-length reads could not be performed. To assign V/J genes and CDR3, sequences were annotated using PyIR, a Python wrapper for IgBLAST v1.9, with IMGT germline references. Any read was removed if the V/J assignment was weak (E-value above 1e-6), the CDR3 was missing, or the read contained stop codons, out-of-frame junctions, or ambiguous translated residues. A V3J clonotype was defined by an identical inferred V gene, J gene, and CDR3 amino acid sequence. Percentage overlap between repertoires was computed as shared unique clonotypes divided by the size of the smaller repertoire. RTK rarefaction, the Chao1 estimator, and Recon v2.1 estimates of unobserved clonotypes were used to assess repertoire richness. The clones in this table, taken by TCRdb from immuneACCESS, are in-frame only. Not every clone is retained; where verified, under half of the shortfall comes from an unresolved V gene, and the cause of the rest is unknown. Clone size and V and J calls were adopted from that table, with D and trimming inferred from the DNA. The table for this sample lists some 530,000 clones; approximately 80% of them were counted only once. The ten largest clonotypes hold 12% of the sample.

Sequences MNHEY (CDR1) and SMNVEV (CDR2) are obtained from the germline V gene (reference sequence). After removal of 2 bases from V and 7 bases from J, the junction retains 10 bases not matched to a gene. The CDR3 goes from the cysteine to the phenylalanine over 15 residues. Only the CDR3 DNA stays, 45 bases, in frame from base 1. Comments on this clone: This clone's antigen is unknown. Per-nucleotide qualities are absent, and no much larger clonotype sits a single base away.

This receptor was identified in a woman aged 40 to 50 in good health. Some clones in this sample may be carry-over from other donors' samples. What was sequenced was PBMCs. The chain is encoded by TRBV27 joined to TRBJ1-2; 7 central bases correspond to TRBD1. This receptor carries the CDR3 CASSLRQGETGGYTF. The sequenced DNA is TGTGCCAGCAGTTTAAGGCAGGGGGAAACGGGTGGCTACACCTTC.